This T cell receptor beta chain came from a study of shared clonotypes between healthy human individuals. V gave up 0 bases and J gave up 6 bases, with 13 bases separating them. The germline gives CDR1 SGHRS, CDR2 YFSETQ. The CDR3 is 16 amino acids. Findings and limits, study-wide: For sorted subsets, rarefaction showed incomplete sequencing despite large depth. Of the naive CD4 clonotypes, roughly 5% were shared across several donors. On the whole, naive subsets had larger estimated richness than memory subsets had.

CD45RA+ naive and CD45RA-negative memory subsets were separated from CD4+ cells. A remark on this clone: As yet, its antigen is unknown.

The table came from immunoSEQ multiplex PCR; TCRdb's copy has only in-frame clones and leaves some out. The sample consists of more than 2,000,000 clones, over 85% of them appearing once. This chain connects TRBV5-1 to TRBJ2-6; no reliable D call. This receptor was identified in a man younger than 35 in good health. Some clones in this sample may be carry-over from other donors' samples. Material: naive CD4+ T cells from PBMCs. As for subset: CD45RA+ positively selected. CDR3 protein: CASSLGSVGPANVLTF. The CDR3 DNA sequence: TGCGCCAGCAGCTTGGGGAGTGTCGGTCCGGCCAACGTCCTGACTTTC.